One and the same sample provided the 20 T cell receptor beta chains below, sequenced in a study of graft-versus-host responses after intestinal transplantation. Once graft tissue had been processed, intraepithelial and lamina propria lymphocytes were released. Repertoires were generated with immunoSEQ multiplex PCR, while TCRdb's copy carries only in-frame clones and drops some. This sample has tens of thousands of clones, with around 83% found just once. Sequencing was performed on ileum tissue, taken 98 days after intestinal transplantation. These receptors originate from a human patient who received an intestinal transplant, so some T cells may come from the graft donor.

This rearrangement joins TRBV11-2 to TRBJ2-3, with 9 bases matching TRBD2. Germline values: CDR1 SGHAT, CDR2 FQNNGV. This CDR3 comprises 16 residues. V gave up 3 bases and J gave up 5 bases; unmatched junction bases: 9. CDR3: CASSFGRGGRGDTQYF. The CDR3 DNA sequence: TGTGCCAGCAGCTTCGGGCGGGGGGGCCGTGGAGATACGCAGTATTTT.

The sample holds a few counts of this clone. The CDR3 DNA reads TGTGCCAGCAGCCCGCAGTACACCGGGGAGCTGTTTTTT. Translated: CASSPQYTGELFF. V gene TRBV14 combines with J gene TRBJ2-2, with D uncertain. The CDR3 contains 13 residues. Germline CDR1 reads SGHDN; CDR2 reads FVKESK. Deletions cut 4 bases from V and 3 bases from J, with 6 bases between.

The J gene is TRBJ2-1, the V gene TRBV4-1; 7 positions agree with TRBD1. The CDR3 length is 14 residues. Germline V CDR1 and CDR2: MGHRA, YSYEKL. The J segment lost 10 bases and the V segment lost 2 bases, leaving 8 bases of the junction unmatched. CDR3 bases: TGCGCCAGCAGCCAAACCTCGACAGGGACGGAGCAGTTCTTC. This encodes CASSQTSTGTEQFF.

The chain recombines TRBV5-1 with TRBJ1-6; D unresolved. From germline, CDR1 is SGHRS and CDR2 YFSETQ. Between the trimmed V and J ends, which lost 0 bases and 8 bases, there was a span of 12 bases. The CDR3 covers 15 residues. As DNA, the CDR3 is TGCGCCAGCAGCTTGGCCGGCAGAGCCCATTCACCCCTCCACTTT. This encodes CASSLAGRAHSPLHF.

V is TRBV9 and J is TRBJ2-1; 8 positions match TRBD2. Per the germline V gene, CDR1 is SGDLS and CDR2 is YYNGEE. V lost 1 base, J lost 3 bases, and 6 bases stayed unmatched. The CDR3 covers 16 residues. DNA for the CDR3: TGTGCCAGCAGCGTATCGGGGCGGGGGGTCTACAATGAGCAGTTCTTC. Protein product: CASSVSGRGVYNEQFF.

The rearrangement joins TRBV4-1 to TRBJ2-1; TRBD2 matches 9 bases. The CDR3 is 18 residues long. Unmatched junction bases numbered 9, after V lost 3 bases and J lost 0 bases. The germline V gene encodes CDR1 MGHRA and CDR2 YSYEKL. CDR3 amino acids: CASSQGAGGRFSYNEQFF. As DNA, the CDR3 is TGCGCCAGCAGCCAGGGGGCGGGGGGGCGCTTCTCCTACAATGAGCAGTTCTTC.

This clone was recorded once. V and J are TRBV6-6 and TRBJ2-7; no reliable D call. The CDR3 length is 11 residues. From germline, CDR1 is MNHNY and CDR2 SVGAGI (reference sequence). V dropped 5 bases and J dropped 4 bases, with 6 bases sitting between them. DNA of the CDR3: TGTGCCAGCAGTAATCAATACGAGCAGTACTTC. Protein sequence: CASSNQYEQYF.

The chain combines TRBV30 with TRBJ1-2, with D possibly being TRBD1 (5 bases). V dropped 1 base and J dropped 5 bases, with 14 bases sitting between them. Germline CDR1 reads GTSNPN; CDR2 reads SVGIG (reference sequence). The CDR3 spans 14 residues. The CDR3 nucleotides are TGTGCCTGGAGTGACGAAGGGGCCCGATATGGCTACACCTTC. Its protein is CAWSDEGARYGYTF.

The sample holds one count of this clone. The chain carries TRBV7-9 and TRBJ2-2; 11 nucleotides match TRBD2. Trimming removed 7 bases from V and 6 bases from J; junction bases left unmatched: 4. The CDR3 runs 14 residues. CDR1 and CDR2 (germline): SEHNR, FQNEAQ (reference sequence). This chain's CDR3 is CASTSTSGAGELFF. The DNA for the CDR3 is TGTGCCAGCACTTCGACTAGCGGGGCCGGGGAGCTGTTTTTT.

V and J are TRBV13 and TRBJ2-3; TRBD2 matches at 10 bases. V trimming: 0 bases; J trimming: 4 bases; junction bases outside the gene matches: 4. Germline V gives CDR1 PRHDT, CDR2 FYEKMQ (reference sequence). The CDR3 consists of 16 residues. CDR3 loop: CASSLGAGGPSDTQYF. In DNA, the CDR3 is TGTGCCAGCAGCTTAGGAGCGGGGGGGCCGTCAGATACGCAGTATTTT.

The chain couples TRBV5-1 to TRBJ1-5; 9 nucleotides line up with TRBD1. V lost 3 bases and J lost 1; bases outside the gene matches: 2. From germline, CDR1 is SGHRS and CDR2 YFSETQ. The CDR3 sequence is 15 residues long. The CDR3 DNA reads TGCGCCAGCAGCTGGACAGGGGCAAGCAATCAGCCCCAGCATTTT. It specifies CASSWTGASNQPQHF.

The CDR3 is CASSIGVARQGYTGELFF. The CDR3 nucleotides read TGTGCCAGTAGTATAGGGGTAGCGAGACAGGGATACACCGGGGAGCTGTTTTTT. The rearrangement joins TRBV19 to TRBJ2-2; 7 bases are shared with TRBD1. Germline CDR1 and CDR2: LNHDA and SQIVND (reference sequence). The trim removed 1 base at V and 3 bases at J, leaving 11 bases unmatched. This CDR3 region has 18 residues. Full variable domain (remainder filled in from reference TRBV19 and TRBJ2-2): DGGITQSPKYLFRKEGQNVTLSCEQNLNHDAMYWYRQDPGQGLRLIYYSQIVNDFQKGDIAEGYSVSREKKESFPLTVTSAQKNPTAFYLCASSIGVARQGYTGELFFGEGSRLTVL.

This sequence joins TRBV19 and TRBJ2-1; TRBD1 matches 9 bases. The CDR3 loop spans 15 amino acids. Germline-derived CDR1 and CDR2 are LNHDA and SQIVND (reference sequence). V was pared by 10 bases and J by 4 bases, with 11 bases of the junction left unmatched. The CDR3: CATRIKGQGYNEQFF. CDR3 DNA sequence: TGTGCCACCCGAATAAAGGGACAGGGTTACAATGAGCAGTTCTTC.

The chain employs TRBV6-5 and TRBJ1-6; D is unclear. V dropped 10 bases and J dropped 4 bases, with 11 bases sitting between them. The CDR3 sequence is 13 residues long. The germline gives CDR1 MNHEY, CDR2 SVGAGI. DNA for the CDR3: TGTGCCACCTTACAGCTTTATAATTCACCCCTCCACTTT. This encodes CATLQLYNSPLHF.

This clone is medium-sized within its sample. The CDR3 protein is CASSPLRQAYGYTF. DNA of the CDR3: TGTGCCAGCTCACCACTCCGACAGGCCTATGGCTACACCTTC. V is TRBV18 and J is TRBJ1-2; the D gene is possibly TRBD1 (6 bases). The germline V gene has CDR1 KGHSH and CDR2 LQKENI. The CDR3 is 14 amino acids. V was pared by 1 base and J by 4 bases, with 10 bases between.

This clone was seen just once. The chain is built from TRBV28 and TRBJ1-2; 7 nucleotides align to TRBD1. From germline, CDR1 is MDHEN and CDR2 SYDVKM. V shed 1 base, J shed 6 bases, and the junction held 11 bases outside the gene matches. The CDR3 length is 16 residues. In DNA form, the CDR3 reads TGTGCCAGCAGTTTATACGACAGGGAGGTCCTTCATGGCTACACCTTC. It codes for CASSLYDREVLHGYTF.

This clone has just one count. The chain is built from TRBV13 and TRBJ1-1; D may be TRBD1 (5 bases). Trimming cost V 0 bases and J 1 base, with 9 bases left between them. Germline CDR1 PRHDT, CDR2 FYEKMQ (reference sequence). The CDR3 has 15 residues. The CDR3 region is CASSLGDSGNTEAFF. The CDR3 coding sequence is TGTGCCAGCAGCTTAGGCGACAGTGGGAACACTGAAGCTTTCTTT.

The gene calls are TRBV7-9 and TRBJ2-1, with TRBD2 identical over 9 bases. The CDR3 extends over 16 amino acids. The V segment lost 5 bases and the J segment 8 bases; nucleotides outside the gene matches: 13. Germline V gene sequence: CDR1 SEHNR, CDR2 FQNEAQ (reference sequence). The chain's CDR3 is CASSPGVGLARDEQFF. CDR3 DNA sequence: TGTGCCAGCAGCCCCGGCGTAGGACTAGCGAGGGATGAGCAGTTCTTC.

This clone was seen a handful of times. The CDR3 DNA reads TGTGCCAGCAGCTCGGGACAGGGGACCTATGGCTACACCTTC. Translation: CASSSGQGTYGYTF. The chain has TRBV7-9 and TRBJ1-2; 10 bases are a match to TRBD1. The CDR3 length is 14 residues. CDR1 SEHNR and CDR2 FQNEAQ come from the germline V gene (reference sequence). V was clipped by 4 bases and J by 4 bases; unmatched bases: 3.

The V call is TRBV4-1, the J call TRBJ2-5; 9 bases line up with TRBD2. Germline V gene data show CDR1 as MGHRA and CDR2 as YSYEKL. This CDR3 is built from 18 residues. Trimming took 0 bases from V and 0 from J; bases not matched to a gene: 8. In nucleotides, the CDR3 is TGCGCCAGCAGCCAAGATCATGGGGTAGCGGGGGACCAAGAGACCCAGTACTTC. The encoded protein is CASSQDHGVAGDQETQYF.